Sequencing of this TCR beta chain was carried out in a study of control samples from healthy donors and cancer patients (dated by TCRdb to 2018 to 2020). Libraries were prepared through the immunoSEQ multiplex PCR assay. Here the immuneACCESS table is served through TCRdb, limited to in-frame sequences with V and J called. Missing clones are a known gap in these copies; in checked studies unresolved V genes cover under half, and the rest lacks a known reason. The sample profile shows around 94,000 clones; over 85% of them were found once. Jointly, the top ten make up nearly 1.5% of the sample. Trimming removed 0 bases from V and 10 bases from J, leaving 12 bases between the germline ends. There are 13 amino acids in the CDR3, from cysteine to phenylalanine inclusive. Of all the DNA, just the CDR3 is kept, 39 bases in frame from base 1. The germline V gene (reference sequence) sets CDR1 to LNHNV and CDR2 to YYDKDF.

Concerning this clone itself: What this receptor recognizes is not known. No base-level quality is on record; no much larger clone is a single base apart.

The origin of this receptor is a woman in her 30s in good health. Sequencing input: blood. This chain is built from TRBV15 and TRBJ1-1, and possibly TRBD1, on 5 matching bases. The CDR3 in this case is CATSRDFGTRAFF. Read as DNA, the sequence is TGTGCCACCAGCAGAGATTTCGGGACGCGAGCTTTCTTT.